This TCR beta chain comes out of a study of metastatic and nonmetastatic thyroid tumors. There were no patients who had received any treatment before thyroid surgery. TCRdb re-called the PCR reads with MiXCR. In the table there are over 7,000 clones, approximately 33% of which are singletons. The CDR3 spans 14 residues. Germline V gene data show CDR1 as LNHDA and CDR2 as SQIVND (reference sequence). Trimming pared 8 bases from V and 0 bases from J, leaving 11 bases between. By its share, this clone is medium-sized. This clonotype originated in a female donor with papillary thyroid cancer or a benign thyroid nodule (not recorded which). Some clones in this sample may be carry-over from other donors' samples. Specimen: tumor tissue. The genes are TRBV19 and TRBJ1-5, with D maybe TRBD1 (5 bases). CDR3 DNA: TGTGCCAGTCACAGGATTGGTAGCAATCAGCCCCAGCATTTT. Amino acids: CASHRIGSNQPQHF.